The clone carrying this TCR beta chain was observed at least ten times. What it binds is not known. Read sequence stops 3 residues before the CDR3 end, and the germline J gene provides the missing end. Equal genomic DNA amounts from CVID and control samples were sequenced. Libraries were prepared by immunoSEQ multiplex PCR; TCRdb keeps only in-frame clonotypes and omits some of them. The table lists roughly 51,000 clones, no singletons, with 5.4% in the top ten. These data come from a study of T cell clonality in common variable immunodeficiency. Findings of the study overall: Compared with controls, CVID subjects had fewer shared TCRbeta clones. Links between repertoire features and CVID complications were heterogeneity-limited. In common variable immunodeficiency, TCR beta chains reportedly carried fewer deletions and N-nucleotide insertions.

V lost 8 bases to trimming and J lost 8 bases; unmatched junction nucleotides: 12. Germline V lookup: CDR1 MDHEN, CDR2 SYDVKM. CDR3 length equals 16 residues. The source material was peripheral blood mononuclear cells. The TCR sequence derives from a person between 18 and 75 years old in good health. The gene calls are TRBV28 and TRBJ2-1, with TRBD2 identical over 13 bases. The sequenced CDR3 bases are TGTGCCAGCGGCGGAGAGGGACTAGCGGGATGGGATGAG. It specifies CASGGEGLAGWDE. The CDR3 reads in full as CASGGEGLAGWDEQFF.